These 18 T cell receptor beta chains share one sample of origin, sequenced in a study of beta chain features in type 1 diabetes. Sequencing targeted expressed TCRB transcripts, as all isolated RNA had been reverse transcribed. The assay was immunoSEQ multiplex PCR, and TCRdb's table has in-frame clones only and misses some. Here the sample spans about 230,000 clones, around 9.6% being singletons. Sequencing used naive CD4+ T cells from blood. These receptors were taken from a woman aged 18-29 years in good health.

This chain uses TRBV19 with TRBJ1-1, with a tentative D call TRBD1 (6 bases). The CDR3 spans 15 residues. V lost 4 bases to trimming and J lost 5 bases, with 17 bases between them. CDR1 is LNHDA, CDR2 SQIVND, per germline (reference sequence). CDR3 sequence: CASSTYRVEGTEAFF. The CDR3 coding sequence is TGTGCCAGTAGTACCTACAGGGTCGAGGGGACTGAAGCTTTCTTT.

The chain has TRBV7-2 and TRBJ1-5; possible D gene TRBD1, 5 bases. This CDR3 spans 15 amino acids. With 0 bases removed from V and 3 bases from J, the gap between germline ends came to 9 bases. CDR1 and CDR2 from the germline V gene are SGHTA and FQGNSA. The CDR3 reads CASSLAGGPNQPQHF. In DNA, the CDR3 is TGTGCCAGCAGCTTAGCGGGGGGACCCAATCAGCCCCAGCATTTT.

This clone was seen a handful of times. The gene calls are TRBV7-9 and TRBJ2-3; 14 bases line up with TRBD2. V was clipped by 5 bases and J by 3 bases; unmatched bases: 4. Germline V gene lookup returns CDR1 SEHNR and CDR2 FQNEAQ (reference sequence). This CDR3 is built from 16 residues. The CDR3 DNA reads as TGTGCCAGCAGCCTCGGGACTAGCGGGAGAACAGATACGCAGTATTTT. It is translated as CASSLGTSGRTDTQYF.

The chain couples TRBV19 to TRBJ1-1, with D unclear. Germline V gives CDR1 LNHDA, CDR2 SQIVND (reference sequence). V lost 0 bases and J lost 1, with 9 bases in between. This CDR3 contains 15 residues. The CDR3 nucleotides read TGTGCCAGTAGTATAGATCCGGGGAGGAACACTGAAGCTTTCTTT. It yields the protein CASSIDPGRNTEAFF.

The chain carries TRBV2 and TRBJ2-7; 9 positions agree with TRBD1. The V and J ends lost 7 bases and 2 bases, in that order; junction bases with no gene match: 9. The CDR3 extends over 15 amino acids. The germline V gene encodes CDR1 SNHLY and CDR2 FYNNEI. This chain's CDR3 is CASNPRRQGAYEQYF. As DNA, the CDR3 is TGTGCCAGCAACCCCCGGAGACAGGGGGCCTACGAGCAGTACTTC.

The chain carries TRBV6-6 and TRBJ1-6, with D possibly TRBD1 on 6 matching bases. Germline V lookup: CDR1 MNHNY, CDR2 SVGAGI (reference sequence). Trimming removed 6 bases at V and 6 bases at J, with 18 bases between. The length of the CDR3 is 16 residues. CDR3 protein: CASRPDRSPTNSPLHF. CDR3 coding DNA: TGTGCCAGCAGACCGGACAGATCCCCTACTAATTCACCCCTCCACTTT.

The V and J genes are TRBV25-1 and TRBJ1-2; D is undetermined. The CDR3 loop spans 17 amino acids. The germline V gene has CDR1 MGHDK and CDR2 SYGVNS. V was shortened by 1 base and J by 6 bases, with 21 bases between the two germline ends. CDR3 sequence reads: CASSELGPGGGMDGYTF. For the CDR3, the DNA is TGTGCCAGCAGTGAATTAGGGCCAGGTGGAGGGATGGATGGCTACACCTTC.

The chain has TRBV4-2 and TRBJ1-4, with D perhaps matching TRBD1 (5 bases). Trimming removed 0 bases at V and 6 bases at J, with 14 bases between. Per the germline V gene, CDR1 is LGHNA and CDR2 is YNFKEQ. The length of the CDR3 is 16 residues. CDR3 residues: CASSQDRRGGDEKLFF. The DNA for the CDR3 is TGTGCCAGCAGCCAAGATCGAAGGGGCGGGGATGAAAAACTGTTTTTT.

V and J are TRBV5-1 and TRBJ2-3; tentative D call: TRBD2 (6 bases). V gave up 0 bases and J gave up 2 bases, with 7 bases separating them. CDR1 is SGHRS and CDR2 is YFSETQ in the germline V gene. The CDR3 extends over 14 amino acids. CDR3 residues: CASSLGGDTDTQYF. The CDR3 nucleotides are TGCGCCAGCAGCTTGGGGGGGGACACAGATACGCAGTATTTT.

In this sample, this clone turned up a few times. V gene TRBV18 combines with J gene TRBJ1-2; the D gene is possibly TRBD1 (6 bases). Per the germline V gene, CDR1 is KGHSH and CDR2 is LQKENI. This CDR3 is built from 14 residues. V lost 3 bases and J 3 bases, leaving 11 bases between the germline ends. CDR3 in amino acids: CASSPTGYYYGYTF. CDR3 nucleotides: TGTGCCAGCTCACCGACAGGTTACTACTATGGCTACACCTTC.

The sample holds a few counts of this clone. This chain's CDR3 is CASSQGPNEKLFF. CDR3 DNA sequence: TGTGCCAGCAGTCAGGGGCCGAATGAAAAACTGTTTTTT. The V and J genes are TRBV6-1 and TRBJ1-4, with D possibly matching TRBD1 (6 bases). The V end was cut by 5 bases, the J end by 5 bases, with 9 bases between. This CDR3 region has 13 residues. CDR1 MNHNS and CDR2 SASEGT come from the germline V gene.

The table lists this clone with a few counts. The gene calls are TRBV2 and TRBJ1-1; no reliable D call. The CDR3 is 12 amino acids. V lost 10 bases to trimming and J lost 3 bases, with 12 bases between them. Germline V gene sequence: CDR1 SNHLY, CDR2 FYNNEI. Here the CDR3 reads CATGVRDTEAFF. The CDR3 coding sequence is TGTGCCACCGGGGTTCGGGACACTGAAGCTTTCTTT.

V usage is TRBV19 and J usage is TRBJ2-1; 7 nucleotides line up with TRBD1. Germline V gene lookup returns CDR1 LNHDA and CDR2 SQIVND (reference sequence). With 4 bases clipped from V and 10 bases from J, the junction kept 10 bases outside the gene matches. This CDR3 has 14 residues. The CDR3 spells CASSTATGNHEQFF. The CDR3 region has the DNA TGTGCCAGTAGTACTGCGACAGGGAACCACGAGCAGTTCTTC.

V gene TRBV5-4 combines with J gene TRBJ2-5; 8 bases fit TRBD2. Per germline, CDR1 SGHNT and CDR2 YYREEE (reference sequence). CDR3 length: 13 amino acids. The ends lost 4 bases at V and 4 bases at J; junction bases unmatched: 3. CDR3 sequence reads: CASSLLAGETQYF. CDR3 sequence (DNA): TGTGCCAGCAGCCTCCTAGCGGGAGAGACCCAGTACTTC.

This clone was recorded a few times. The CDR3 bases are TGTGCCAGCAGCCCATGGAAGGAGGACACTGAAGCTTTCTTT. It specifies CASSPWKEDTEAFF. The rearrangement joins TRBV5-6 to TRBJ1-1; D not certain. V dropped 4 bases and J dropped 3 bases, with 13 bases sitting between them. CDR1 and CDR2 from the germline V gene are SGHDT and YYEEEE. This CDR3 region has 14 residues.

This clone was detected only a few times. The chain joins TRBV5-1 to TRBJ2-1; 9 nucleotides align to TRBD1. Per germline, CDR1 SGHRS and CDR2 YFSETQ. Trimming took 4 bases from V and 2 from J; bases not matched to a gene: 4. This CDR3 comprises 15 residues. CDR3 DNA sequence: TGCGCCAGCAGCGGGGGGGACAGGGCCTACAATGAGCAGTTCTTC. Its translation: CASSGGDRAYNEQFF.

J is TRBJ2-5 and V is TRBV19; a weak D match, TRBD1 (5 bases). The CDR3 loop spans 13 amino acids. The ends were cut back, 6 bases at V and 5 bases at J, with 13 bases in the middle. Looked up from germline, CDR1 is LNHDA and CDR2 is SQIVND (reference sequence). The CDR3, as DNA: TGTGCCAGTAGCCTCAGGGTTTACGAGACCCAGTACTTC. As protein: CASSLRVYETQYF.

The V gene is TRBV10-2, the J gene TRBJ1-6; no reliable D call. This CDR3 is built from 13 residues. The germline V gene encodes CDR1 WSHSY and CDR2 SAAADI. Deletions cut 3 bases from V and 7 bases from J, with 7 bases between. The CDR3 DNA follows: TGCGCCAGCAGTGAACAGATAAATTCACCCCTCCACTTT. Amino acid sequence: CASSEQINSPLHF.